The next 20 T cell receptor beta chains were all read from a single sample in a study of blood T cell repertoires in COVID-19. Sequencing used immunoSEQ multiplex PCR; TCRdb keeps in-frame clones, though not all of them. The table records approximately 180,000 clones, around 85% of them present only once. Sequenced sample: peripheral blood. These TCRs come from a human donor with active or convalescent COVID-19. The donor label of this sample is uncertain.

V is TRBV14 and J is TRBJ2-1; D not resolved. The CDR3 contains 14 residues. Trimming cost V 0 bases and J 8 bases, with 11 bases left between them. The germline CDR1 and CDR2 sequences are SGHDN and FVKESK. The CDR3 sequence: CASSQDVVLDEQFF. The CDR3 DNA reads as TGTGCCAGCAGCCAAGATGTAGTTTTAGATGAGCAGTTCTTC.

This clone was recorded once. V usage is TRBV4-2 and J usage is TRBJ2-5, with TRBD2 matching 14 bases. Germline CDR1 reads LGHNA; CDR2 reads YNFKEQ. The length of the CDR3 is 16 residues. V trimming: 5 bases; J trimming: 2 bases; junction bases outside the gene matches: 4. CDR3 DNA: TGTGCCAGCAGCGGCGGGACTAGCGGGGGACAAGAGACCCAGTACTTC. It is translated as CASSGGTSGGQETQYF.

V gene TRBV7-9 combines with J gene TRBJ2-7, with D perhaps TRBD2 (5 bases). The germline V and J ends were trimmed by 3 bases and 7 bases, with 16 bases remaining between them. CDR3 size: 14 residues. Germline V gene lookup returns CDR1 SEHNR and CDR2 FQNEAQ (reference sequence). CDR3 in amino acids: CASSFKGNTGEQYF. The CDR3 region has the DNA TGTGCCAGCAGCTTTAAGGGTAACACGGGGGAGCAGTACTTC.

The rearrangement uses TRBV28 and TRBJ2-1; D gene unclear. V shed 7 bases and J shed 7 bases, with 8 bases lying between them. CDR1 is MDHEN, CDR2 SYDVKM, per germline. This CDR3 comprises 11 residues. DNA for the CDR3: TGTGCCAGCAACCGGGTTAATGAGCAGTTCTTC. Translating it yields CASNRVNEQFF.

The gene calls are TRBV5-5 and TRBJ2-2, with 12 positions matching TRBD2. This CDR3 has 16 amino acids. Germline values: CDR1 SGHKS, CDR2 YYEKEE (reference sequence). V dropped 2 bases and J dropped 8; count of bases not matched to a gene: 7. This CDR3 reads CASSLLAGGLWGELFF. CDR3 sequence (DNA): TGTGCCAGCAGCTTACTAGCGGGAGGCCTTTGGGGGGAGCTGTTTTTT.

V gene TRBV12-5 combines with J gene TRBJ2-7; possibly TRBD2 for D (6 bases). This CDR3 region has 14 residues. Germline lookup yields CDR1 LGHNT and CDR2 FRNRAP. V lost 0 bases and J lost 3, with 9 bases in between. This CDR3 reads CASGLVLEGYEQYF. In DNA form, the CDR3 reads TGTGCTAGTGGTTTGGTACTGGAGGGCTACGAGCAGTACTTC.

This clone appeared a few times. The chain is built from TRBV10-3 and TRBJ2-6; maybe TRBD1 (6 bases). The CDR3 spans 17 residues. V was pared by 0 bases and J by 0 bases, with 9 bases between. Germline CDR1 and CDR2: ENHRY and SYGVKD. The CDR3 reads CAISESGHYSGANVLTF. In DNA form, the CDR3 reads TGTGCCATCAGTGAGTCGGGACATTACTCTGGGGCCAACGTCCTGACTTTC.

CDR3 sequence reads: CAIRDPNWGWREQYF. The CDR3 bases are TGTGCCATCAGGGACCCTAATTGGGGCTGGCGCGAGCAGTACTTC. V is TRBV10-3 and J is TRBJ2-7; possibly TRBD1 for D (5 bases). The CDR3 sequence is 15 residues long. CDR1 and CDR2 (germline): ENHRY, SYGVKD. Trimming removed 6 bases at V and 6 bases at J, with 21 bases between.

This clone was counted only a few times. V and J are TRBV15 and TRBJ2-3; D unclear. V lost 1 base and J 1 base, leaving 3 bases between the germline ends. This CDR3 has 13 residues. Germline loops: CDR1 LNHNV, CDR2 YYDKDF (reference sequence). CDR3 DNA sequence: TGTGCCACCAGCAGAGCGGGCACAGATACGCAGTATTTT. This codes for CATSRAGTDTQYF. Complete variable domain (other parts from reference TRBV15 and TRBJ2-3): DAMVIQNPRYQVTQFGKPVTLSCSQTLNHNVMYWYQQKSSQAPKLLFHYYDKDFNNEADTPDNFQSRRPNTSFCFLDIRSPGLGDTAMYLCATSRAGTDTQYFGPGTRLTVL.

This clone has more than one count but fewer than ten. The chain uses TRBV5-4 and TRBJ2-7, with TRBD2 identical over 7 bases. Germline V gene sequence: CDR1 SGHNT, CDR2 YYREEE (reference sequence). The CDR3 is made up of 15 amino acids. The J segment lost 1 base and the V segment lost 4 bases, leaving 8 bases of the junction unmatched. The CDR3 nucleotides read TGTGCCAGCAGCCTCGGGAGCGGGACTTCCTACGAGCAGTACTTC. Translating it yields CASSLGSGTSYEQYF.

J is TRBJ2-3 and V is TRBV7-9; TRBD2 matches at 13 bases. The CDR3 contains 16 residues. The ends lost 4 bases at V and 3 bases at J; junction bases unmatched: 4. Germline loops: CDR1 SEHNR, CDR2 FQNEAQ (reference sequence). The CDR3 loop reads CASSSLAGGPTDTQYF. The CDR3 region has the DNA TGTGCCAGCAGCTCACTAGCGGGAGGGCCTACAGATACGCAGTATTTT.

The V call is TRBV7-6, the J call TRBJ2-3; 9 nucleotides agree with TRBD2. The V segment lost 4 bases and the J segment 1 base; nucleotides outside the gene matches: 3. From germline, CDR1 is SGHVS and CDR2 FNYEAQ. The CDR3 consists of 15 residues. Written as DNA, the CDR3 is TGTGCCAGCAGCTCTAGCGGGGCAGGCACAGATACGCAGTATTTT. Translation gives CASSSSGAGTDTQYF.

CDR3 sequence: CASSISGTGPHTDTQYF. CDR3 coding DNA: TGTGCCAGTAGTATAAGTGGGACAGGGCCCCACACAGATACGCAGTATTTT. The chain carries TRBV19 and TRBJ2-3; 9 nucleotides match TRBD1. The CDR3 is 17 amino acids. Germline-derived CDR1 and CDR2 are LNHDA and SQIVND (reference sequence). The V segment lost 2 bases and the J segment 2 bases; nucleotides outside the gene matches: 8. Combining the CDR3 with reference TRBV19 and TRBJ2-3 gives the whole variable domain DGGITQSPKYLFRKEGQNVTLSCEQNLNHDAMYWYRQDPGQGLRLIYYSQIVNDFQKGDIAEGYSVSREKKESFPLTVTSAQKNPTAFYLCASSISGTGPHTDTQYFGPGTRLTVL.

V is TRBV6-5 and J is TRBJ2-2; D is unclear. CDR1 MNHEY and CDR2 SVGAGI come from the germline V gene. The length of the CDR3 is 13 residues. Trimming cost V 7 bases and J 0 bases, with 6 bases left between them. The chain's CDR3 is CASKTPNTGELFF. CDR3 bases: TGTGCCAGCAAAACACCGAACACCGGGGAGCTGTTTTTT.

The V and J genes are TRBV10-3 and TRBJ2-1, with 8 positions matching TRBD2. The CDR3 loop spans 11 amino acids. Germline CDR1 is ENHRY and CDR2 is SYGVKD. V shed 11 bases, J shed 6 bases, and the junction held 3 bases outside the gene matches. The DNA of the CDR3 is TGTGCCGCACGGGGGGGCAATGAGCAGTTCTTC. Its translation is CAARGGNEQFF.

This clone came up once. The V gene is TRBV27, the J gene TRBJ2-6; 8 nucleotides align to TRBD1. The germline gives CDR1 MNHEY, CDR2 SMNVEV (reference sequence). J was trimmed by 0 bases and V by 6 bases; bases with no gene match: 7. The CDR3 covers 17 residues. The CDR3 loop reads CASRGDRLRSGANVLTF. The CDR3 nucleotides read TGTGCCAGCAGGGGGGACAGGTTACGCTCTGGGGCCAACGTCCTGACTTTC. The variable domain in full, completed from reference TRBV27 and TRBJ2-6, reads EAQVTQNPRYLITVTGKKLTVTCSQNMNHEYMSWYRQDPGLGLRQIYYSMNVEVTDKGDVPEGYKVSRKEKRNFPLILESPSPNQTSLYFCASRGDRLRSGANVLTFGAGSRLTVL.

The chain joins TRBV6-5 to TRBJ2-1; D may be TRBD1 (6 bases). Trimming removed 8 bases from V and 1 base from J, with 15 bases in between. Per the germline V gene, CDR1 is MNHEY and CDR2 is SVGAGI. The CDR3 consists of 15 residues. The CDR3 bases are TGTGCCAGCGCCCAGGGACATCCGTCCTACAATGAGCAGTTCTTC. Translated: CASAQGHPSYNEQFF.

In this sample, this clone turned up a few times. The chain links TRBV28 to TRBJ1-1; D ambiguous. The germline V and J ends were trimmed by 5 bases and 1 base, with 8 bases remaining between them. Looked up from germline, CDR1 is MDHEN and CDR2 is SYDVKM. The CDR3 runs to 13 residues. The CDR3 DNA is TGTGCCAGCAGTCCCCTTTGGAACACTGAAGCTTTCTTT. Its translation is CASSPLWNTEAFF.

The rearrangement joins TRBV3-1 (or the pseudogene TRBV3-2) to TRBJ1-6; 7 bases line up with TRBD1. CDR1 is LGHDT and CDR2 is YNNKEL in the germline V gene (reference sequence). There are 15 residues in the CDR3. Trimming removed 5 bases from V and 7 bases from J; junction bases left unmatched: 8. CDR3 DNA: TGTGCCAGCAGCTTTTCCGGGACAGAAAATTCACCCCTCCACTTT. Encoded protein: CASSFSGTENSPLHF.

CDR3 sequence: CASSKNRVPNSPLHF. In DNA, the CDR3 is TGTGCCAGCAGCAAAAACAGGGTTCCTAATTCACCCCTCCACTTT. The V call is TRBV14, the J call TRBJ1-6; TRBD1 might be the D (6 bases). The CDR3 runs to 15 residues. V lost 5 bases to trimming and J lost 6 bases, with 14 bases between them. Germline V gene data show CDR1 as SGHDN and CDR2 as FVKESK. The whole variable domain, filled in from reference TRBV14 and TRBJ1-6, reads EAGVTQFPSHSVIEKGQTVTLRCDPISGHDNLYWYRRVMGKEIKFLLHFVKESKQDESGMPNNRFLAERTGGTYSTLKVQPAELEDSGVYFCASSKNRVPNSPLHFGNGTRLTVT.